A single T cell receptor beta chain is shown here with its context. The method was immunoSEQ multiplex PCR; TCRdb's version includes in-frame clones alone and lacks a portion of them. Of fewer than 250,000 clones in the sample, about 86% were seen once. This record belongs to a study of blood T cell repertoires in COVID-19. This CDR3 region has 15 residues. V lost 6 bases and J lost 5, with 20 bases in between. CDR1 is KGHSH, CDR2 LQKENI, per germline. The receptor was derived from a woman between 65 and 79 years old with acute or convalescent COVID-19. The sequencing sample was made of peripheral blood. The chain links TRBV18 to TRBJ2-7; a weak D match, TRBD1 (6 bases). This chain's CDR3 is CASSVRVAGENEQYF. The CDR3, as DNA: TGTGCCAGCTCCGTACGGGTGGCAGGGGAAAACGAGCAGTACTTC.